These 32 T cell receptor beta chains originate from one sample sequenced in a study of T cells after yellow fever vaccination. TCRdb recomputed calls from the 5' RACE reads with MiXCR, one row per CDR3 protein. Of 50,000 or so distinct CDR3 sequences listed, approximately 7% are singletons. The sequenced sample was CD8+ T cells not binding an NS4B(214-222) dextramer, sorted from PBMCs, obtained around 45 days after the first yellow fever vaccination. Receptor source: a man aged 18 to 30 who received the YFV17D yellow fever vaccine.

This clonotype was seen only a few times. The V call is TRBV7-2, the J call TRBJ1-4; 10 positions agree with TRBD1. With V trimmed by 4 bases and J by 5 bases, 19 bases remained unmatched. Germline V CDR1 and CDR2: SGHTA, FQGNSA. The CDR3 length is 20 residues. CDR3 coding DNA: TGTGCCAGCAGCTCGACGACAGGGGGCACGGTCGTGGGGGGGAATGAAAAACTGTTTTTT. Amino acid sequence: CASSSTTGGTVVGGNEKLFF.

This clonotype has ten or more counts. This chain joins TRBV6-2 or TRBV6-3 and TRBJ2-1; no clear D. V was cut by 8 bases and J by 0 bases, with 11 bases left in between. This CDR3 has 14 residues. Germline CDR1 is MNHEY and CDR2 is SVGEGT. The CDR3 region is CASEGRSSYNEQFF. The CDR3 DNA reads TGTGCCAGCGAAGGGCGGAGCTCCTACAATGAGCAGTTCTTC.

This clonotype came up many times. The rearrangement uses TRBV10-1 and TRBJ2-7, with D possibly matching TRBD2 (5 bases). There are 11 residues in the CDR3. Per the germline V gene, CDR1 is WNHNN and CDR2 is SYGVQD (reference sequence). The V and J ends lost 3 bases and 5 bases respectively, with 5 bases between them. CDR3 bases: TGCGCCAGCAGTGACGGGGACGAGCAGTACTTC. Translating gives CASSDGDEQYF.

The chain is built from TRBV29-1 and TRBJ1-2; D gene uncertain. The CDR3 loop spans 11 amino acids. V was shortened by 4 bases and J by 7 bases, with 10 bases between the two germline ends. CDR1 is SQVTM, CDR2 ANQGSEA, per germline. This chain's CDR3 is CSVGKGSGYTF. For the CDR3, the DNA is TGCAGCGTTGGGAAAGGGTCTGGCTACACCTTC.

This clonotype was detected many times. V and J are TRBV24-1 and TRBJ2-2; unclear D gene. Per germline, CDR1 KGHDR and CDR2 SFDVKD. V was cut by 4 bases and J by 5 bases, with 13 bases left in between. The CDR3 is 15 amino acids. CDR3 residues: CATSDRGGVTGELFF. In DNA, the CDR3 is TGTGCCACCAGTGACCGCGGTGGGGTAACCGGGGAGCTGTTTTTT.

In this sample, this clonotype turned up many times. The chain has TRBV27 and TRBJ2-3, with D unclear. This CDR3 contains 13 residues. Per germline, CDR1 MNHEY and CDR2 SMNVEV (reference sequence). Trimming took 2 bases from V and 6 from J, leaving 9 bases between them. The CDR3 nucleotides are TGTGCCAGCAGTTTAATATCGCACGATACGCAGTATTTT. The encoded protein is CASSLISHDTQYF.

The V call is TRBV6-4, the J call TRBJ2-3; D is ambiguous. Germline-derived CDR1 and CDR2 are MRHNA and SNTAGT. The V gene lost 4 bases and the J gene lost 3 bases, with 8 bases spanning the gap. There are 13 residues in the CDR3. CDR3 bases: TGTGCCAGCAGTGGGAACCCAACAGATACGCAGTATTTT. Translated, it gives CASSGNPTDTQYF.

Worth noting for this clonotype: This sequence may be a read error, since a much larger clone differs from it by one base. The V gene is TRBV20-1, the J gene TRBJ2-7; D not certain. The CDR3 extends over 13 amino acids. The germline V gene has CDR1 DFQATT and CDR2 SNEGSKA (reference sequence). The CDR3, as DNA: TGCAGTGCTAGAGGGACGGAGACCTACGATCAGTACTTC. Translating it yields CSARGTETYDQYF.

This clonotype showed up many times. The V and J genes are TRBV4-2 and TRBJ2-7; no definite D call. This CDR3 comprises 15 residues. In germline, CDR1 is LGHNA, CDR2 YNFKEQ. Trimming shortened V by 0 bases and J by 3 bases, and 12 bases separated the two germline ends. The CDR3 here is CASSQEPLDNYEQYF. Written as DNA, the CDR3 is TGTGCCAGCAGCCAAGAACCCCTCGACAACTACGAGCAGTACTTC.

This clonotype appeared a few times. The chain carries TRBV28 and TRBJ2-2; TRBD2 aligns across 8 bases. Trimming at V came to 5 bases and at J to 3 bases, leaving 8 bases not matched to a gene. This CDR3 has 16 residues. CDR1 is MDHEN and CDR2 is SYDVKM in the germline V gene. The CDR3 sequence: CASSPPGGGDTGELFF. The DNA for the CDR3 is TGTGCCAGCAGTCCCCCCGGGGGGGGCGACACCGGGGAGCTGTTTTTT.

This clonotype occurred many times. The rearrangement links TRBV7-6 to TRBJ1-1; D is unresolved. CDR1 and CDR2 from the germline V gene are SGHVS and FNYEAQ. V was trimmed by 0 bases and J by 7 bases, leaving 15 bases between them. The CDR3 covers 15 residues. In nucleotides, the CDR3 is TGTGCCAGCAGCTTAGCTGGGAACGGAATGAGTGAAGCTTTCTTT. Encoded protein: CASSLAGNGMSEAFF.

V is TRBV4-1 and J is TRBJ2-2; TRBD1 is a possible D gene (6 bases). V shed 1 base and J shed 5 bases, with 11 bases lying between them. This CDR3 region has 15 residues. Germline V gives CDR1 MGHRA, CDR2 YSYEKL. CDR3 coding DNA: TGCGCCAGCAGCCAAGTGCAGGGGTCGACCGGGGAGCTGTTTTTT. It encodes CASSQVQGSTGELFF.

The sample holds many counts of this clonotype. The chain uses TRBV20-1 and TRBJ2-7, with D unclear. Looked up from germline, CDR1 is DFQATT and CDR2 is SNEGSKA (reference sequence). The CDR3 covers 14 residues. V gave up 2 bases and J gave up 3 bases, with 14 bases separating them. The CDR3 is CSARPRLGYYEQYF. CDR3 bases: TGCAGTGCTAGACCCAGGCTTGGTTACTACGAGCAGTACTTC.

This clonotype has a handful of counts. CDR3 nucleotides: TGTGCCAGCAGCCCCAGAGCGGGGGGGCCGAAGGAGACCCAGTACTTC. Protein sequence: CASSPRAGGPKETQYF. The chain combines TRBV7-2 with TRBJ2-5; 10 bases align to TRBD2. CDR1 is SGHTA and CDR2 is FQGNSA in the germline V gene. This CDR3 is built from 16 residues. V shed 5 bases and J 5 bases; nucleotides not matched to a gene: 11.

The V call is TRBV10-3, the J call TRBJ2-1; possibly TRBD1 for D (6 bases). CDR1 and CDR2 (germline): ENHRY, SYGVKD. V lost 0 bases and J 6 bases, leaving 12 bases between the germline ends. This CDR3 is built from 15 residues. The CDR3 region has the DNA TGTGCCATCAGTGAGTCCCGCACAGGGCCCAATGAGCAGTTCTTC. It is translated as CAISESRTGPNEQFF.

This clonotype was recorded at least ten times. For the CDR3, the DNA is TGTGCCAGCAGTCCCGGGGCGGGACTAGCGGGGGCAGATACGCAGTATTTT. Its protein product is CASSPGAGLAGADTQYF. V and J are TRBV12-3 or TRBV12-4 and TRBJ2-3; 14 nucleotides align to TRBD2. This CDR3 spans 17 amino acids. The ends lost 5 bases at V and 4 bases at J; junction bases unmatched: 8.

A few counts support this clonotype. The CDR3 protein is CASSLHGSNQPQHF. CDR3 nucleotides: TGTGCCAGCAGTTTACACGGAAGCAATCAGCCCCAGCATTTT. The genes are TRBV27 and TRBJ1-5; D uncertain. Germline V CDR1 and CDR2: MNHEY, SMNVEV (reference sequence). Trimming took off 2 bases at V and 1 base at J, with 6 bases between the two ends. The CDR3 has 14 residues.

The table lists this clonotype with many counts. The chain has TRBV29-1 and TRBJ2-7, with D maybe TRBD1 (6 bases). The CDR3 sequence is 15 residues long. Germline V lookup: CDR1 SQVTM, CDR2 ANQGSEA. V was pared by 3 bases and J by 1 base, with 16 bases between. The CDR3 sequence: CSVEFRQVASYEQYF. The DNA for the CDR3 is TGCAGCGTTGAGTTTCGACAGGTAGCTTCCTACGAGCAGTACTTC.

There are many counts of this clonotype. The chain carries TRBV13 and TRBJ1-6; D call uncertain. The germline V and J ends were trimmed by 6 bases and 7 bases, with 10 bases remaining between them. CDR3 length: 13 amino acids. CDR1 PRHDT and CDR2 FYEKMQ come from the germline V gene (reference sequence). In DNA, the CDR3 is TGTGCCAGCAGAATAGGGCACAATTCACCCCTCCACTTT. Translating gives CASRIGHNSPLHF.

This clonotype was seen at least ten times. The chain joins TRBV27 to TRBJ2-7, with D possibly TRBD1 on 6 matching bases. Germline-derived CDR1 and CDR2 are MNHEY and SMNVEV (reference sequence). This CDR3 comprises 14 residues. Deletions cut 3 bases from V and 0 bases from J, with 9 bases between. The chain's CDR3 is CASSLDSLSYEQYF. The CDR3 DNA reads as TGTGCCAGCAGTTTGGACAGCCTCTCCTACGAGCAGTACTTC.

This sequence joins TRBV6-5 and TRBJ1-1; no definite D call. The V and J ends lost 6 bases and 10 bases respectively, with 12 bases between them. The CDR3 covers 11 residues. The V gene's germline CDR1 is MNHEY and CDR2 SVGAGI. The CDR3 DNA follows: TGTGCCAGCAGCCCCGGGAACGGAGCTTTCTTT. Its translation is CASSPGNGAFF.

This chain connects TRBV4-1 to TRBJ1-1; the D is unclear. The CDR3 is 14 residues long. Per germline, CDR1 MGHRA and CDR2 YSYEKL. V was cut by 4 bases and J by 1 base, with 10 bases left in between. The CDR3 region is CASSLWTANTEAFF. The CDR3 nucleotides read TGCGCCAGCAGCCTTTGGACCGCGAACACTGAAGCTTTCTTT.

This clonotype has at least ten counts. This chain connects TRBV29-1 to TRBJ1-2; a possible D gene is TRBD1 (5 bases). Trimming cost V 6 bases and J 6 bases, with 14 bases left between them. From germline, CDR1 is SQVTM and CDR2 ANQGSEA. CDR3 size: 12 residues. The CDR3 sequence: CSVPPGMDGYTF. The DNA for the CDR3 is TGCAGCGTCCCCCCAGGGATGGATGGCTACACCTTC.

V usage is TRBV7-9 and J usage is TRBJ2-1, with D possibly called TRBD1 or TRBD2 (5 bases each). Per the germline V gene, CDR1 is SEHNR and CDR2 is FQNEAQ (reference sequence). V lost 2 bases and J lost 0, with 11 bases in between. The CDR3 has 16 residues. The DNA for the CDR3 is TGTGCCAGCAGCTTACCTCGGGGACCCTCCTACAATGAGCAGTTCTTC. It yields the protein CASSLPRGPSYNEQFF.

This clonotype showed up just a few times. This chain uses TRBV5-6 with TRBJ1-3; D might be TRBD1 (6 bases). V was trimmed by 4 bases and J by 0 bases, leaving 14 bases between them. There are 16 residues in the CDR3. Germline V gene lookup returns CDR1 SGHDT and CDR2 YYEEEE. CDR3 sequence (DNA): TGTGCCAGCAGCCCCGACGGACAGAGCTCTGGAAACACCATATATTTT. Protein sequence: CASSPDGQSSGNTIYF.

V is TRBV7-2 and J is TRBJ2-3; 13 nucleotides line up with TRBD2. The V segment lost 5 bases and the J segment 4 bases; nucleotides outside the gene matches: 3. There are 15 residues in the CDR3. Germline loops: CDR1 SGHTA, CDR2 FQGNSA. The DNA for the CDR3 is TGTGCCAGCAGCCCTACTAGCGGGGGGGCAGATACGCAGTATTTT. Its translation: CASSPTSGGADTQYF.

The sample holds many counts of this clonotype. The chain is built from TRBV4-2 and TRBJ2-1, with 10 bases matching TRBD2. The V and J ends lost 0 bases and 4 bases, in that order; junction bases with no gene match: 3. The CDR3 sequence is 16 residues long. Per germline, CDR1 LGHNA and CDR2 YNFKEQ. CDR3 protein: CASSQDPAGGYNEQFF. The CDR3 coding sequence is TGTGCCAGCAGCCAAGATCCAGCGGGGGGGTACAATGAGCAGTTCTTC.

This clonotype was counted a few times. The chain uses TRBV9 and TRBJ2-2; TRBD2 is a possible D gene (5 bases). Germline V gene sequence: CDR1 SGDLS, CDR2 YYNGEE. CDR3 size: 12 residues. The V end was cut by 6 bases, the J end by 8 bases, with 11 bases between. The CDR3 DNA reads as TGTGCCAGCAACCGAGGGATGGGGGAGCTGTTTTTT. Encoded protein: CASNRGMGELFF.

This clonotype was seen more than once but under ten times. This chain links TRBV28 with TRBJ2-5; the D gene could be TRBD1 or TRBD2 (5 bases each). Trimming shortened V by 3 bases and J by 4 bases, and 12 bases separated the two germline ends. Per germline, CDR1 MDHEN and CDR2 SYDVKM. The CDR3 spans 14 residues. In nucleotides, the CDR3 is TGTGCCAGCAGTTTGTTTGGGGCGGGAGAGACCCAGTACTTC. As protein: CASSLFGAGETQYF.

There are a few counts of this clonotype. The chain uses TRBV29-1 and TRBJ2-7, with D possibly TRBD2 on 6 matching bases. Germline values: CDR1 SQVTM, CDR2 ANQGSEA. The CDR3 sequence is 14 residues long. Trimming shortened V by 6 bases and J by 8 bases, and 23 bases separated the two germline ends. The CDR3 reads CSVHPKEGLGQQYF. In DNA form, the CDR3 reads TGCAGCGTCCACCCCAAGGAGGGACTCGGGCAGCAGTACTTC.

This clonotype appeared a few times. This chain connects TRBV19 to TRBJ2-1; D is perhaps TRBD2 (6 bases). Trimming left V 5 bases short and J 0 bases short, with 17 bases between. CDR1 and CDR2 from the germline V gene are LNHDA and SQIVND (reference sequence). The CDR3 is made up of 17 amino acids. The CDR3 loop reads CASSSGDFYSSYNEQFF. The CDR3 DNA is TGTGCCAGTAGTTCGGGGGACTTTTACAGCTCCTACAATGAGCAGTTCTTC.

The gene calls are TRBV12-3 or TRBV12-4 and TRBJ1-1; no definite D call. This CDR3 is built from 13 residues. The V end lost 7 bases, the J end lost 4 bases, and 13 bases lay between the germline ends. The CDR3 loop reads CASKRVGGTEAFF. In nucleotides, the CDR3 is TGTGCCAGCAAAAGGGTCGGTGGCACTGAAGCTTTCTTT.